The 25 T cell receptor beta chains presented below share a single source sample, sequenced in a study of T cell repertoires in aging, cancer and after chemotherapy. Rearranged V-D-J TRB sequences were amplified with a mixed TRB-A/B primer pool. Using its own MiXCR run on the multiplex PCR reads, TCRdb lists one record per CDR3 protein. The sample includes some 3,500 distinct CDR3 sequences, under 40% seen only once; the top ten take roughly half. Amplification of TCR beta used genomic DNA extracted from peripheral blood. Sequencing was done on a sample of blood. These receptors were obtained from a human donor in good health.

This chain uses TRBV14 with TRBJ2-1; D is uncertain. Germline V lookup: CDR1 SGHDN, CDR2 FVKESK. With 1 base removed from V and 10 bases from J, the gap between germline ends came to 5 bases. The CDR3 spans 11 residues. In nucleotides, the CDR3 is TGTGCCAGCAGCCAAGCCGGAGAGCAGTTCTTC. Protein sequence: CASSQAGEQFF.

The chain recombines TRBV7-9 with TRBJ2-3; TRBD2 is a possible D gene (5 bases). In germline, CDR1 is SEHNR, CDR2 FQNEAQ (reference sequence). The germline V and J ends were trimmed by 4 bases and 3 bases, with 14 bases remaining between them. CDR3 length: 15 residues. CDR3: CASSSGADVTDTQYF. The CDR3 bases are TGTGCCAGCAGCTCCGGAGCGGATGTAACAGATACGCAGTATTTT.

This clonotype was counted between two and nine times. The CDR3 protein is CARSSRDRGGSYEQYV. The DNA for the CDR3 is TGTGCCAGAAGCTCCAGGGACAGGGGCGGTAGCTACGAGCAGTACGTC. J is TRBJ2-7 and V is TRBV5-3; TRBD1 matches at 10 bases. TRBV5-3 is placed among ORFs of uncertain function. The CDR3 totals 16 residues. V lost 3 bases and J lost 3; bases outside the gene matches: 9.

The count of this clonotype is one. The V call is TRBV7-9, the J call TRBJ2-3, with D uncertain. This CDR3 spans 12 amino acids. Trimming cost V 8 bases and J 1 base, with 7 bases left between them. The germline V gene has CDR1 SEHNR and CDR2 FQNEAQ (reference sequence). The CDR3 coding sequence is TGTGCCAGCGGTTTGGGCACAGATACGCAGTATTTT. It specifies CASGLGTDTQYF.

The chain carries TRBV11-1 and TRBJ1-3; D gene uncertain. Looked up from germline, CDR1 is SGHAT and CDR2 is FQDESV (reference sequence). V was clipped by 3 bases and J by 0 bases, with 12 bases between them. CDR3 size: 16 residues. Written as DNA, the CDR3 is TGTGCCAGCAGCTTGGCCGCGTTCAACTCTGGAAACACCATATATTTT. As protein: CASSLAAFNSGNTIYF.

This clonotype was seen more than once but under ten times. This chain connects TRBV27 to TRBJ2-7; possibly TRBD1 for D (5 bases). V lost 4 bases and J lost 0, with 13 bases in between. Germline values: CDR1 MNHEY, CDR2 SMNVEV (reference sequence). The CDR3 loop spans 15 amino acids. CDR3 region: CASSSNRFFSYEQYF. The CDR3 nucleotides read TGTGCCAGCAGTTCAAACAGGTTTTTCTCCTACGAGCAGTACTTC.

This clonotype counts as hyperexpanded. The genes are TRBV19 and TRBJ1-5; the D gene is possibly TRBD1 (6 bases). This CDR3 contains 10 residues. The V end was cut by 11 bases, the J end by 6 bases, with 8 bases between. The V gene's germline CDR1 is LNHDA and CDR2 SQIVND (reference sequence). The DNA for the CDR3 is TGTGCCGCGGGGGCTCAGCCCCAGCATTTT. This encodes CAAGAQPQHF. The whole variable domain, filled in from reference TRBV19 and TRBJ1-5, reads DGGITQSPKYLFRKEGQNVTLSCEQNLNHDAMYWYRQDPGQGLRLIYYSQIVNDFQKGDIAEGYSVSREKKESFPLTVTSAQKNPTAFYLCAAGAQPQHFGDGTRLSIL.

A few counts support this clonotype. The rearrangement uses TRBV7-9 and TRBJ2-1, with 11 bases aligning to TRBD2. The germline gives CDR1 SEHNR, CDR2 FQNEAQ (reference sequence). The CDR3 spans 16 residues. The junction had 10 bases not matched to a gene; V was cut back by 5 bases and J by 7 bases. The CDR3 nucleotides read TGTGCCAGCAGCCTAATCGGGACTAGCGGCACTAATGAGCAGTTCTTC. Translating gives CASSLIGTSGTNEQFF.

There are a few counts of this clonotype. The CDR3 DNA follows: TGTGCCAGCAGCCTATCAGGACAGGGGGCAAGGGAGACCCAGTACTTC. Translation: CASSLSGQGARETQYF. The genes are TRBV5-4 and TRBJ2-5; 11 positions agree with TRBD1. J gave up 5 bases and V 4 bases, and 10 bases lay outside the gene matches. The CDR3 runs to 16 residues. Germline V gene data show CDR1 as SGHNT and CDR2 as YYREEE (reference sequence).

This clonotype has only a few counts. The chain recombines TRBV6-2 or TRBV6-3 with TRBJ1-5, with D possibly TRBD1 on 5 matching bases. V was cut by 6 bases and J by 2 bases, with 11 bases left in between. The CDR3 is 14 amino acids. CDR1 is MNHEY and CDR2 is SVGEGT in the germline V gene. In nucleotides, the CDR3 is TGTGCCAGCAGCCACGGGGGGGGCAATCAGCCCCAGCATTTT. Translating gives CASSHGGGNQPQHF.

CDR3 amino acids: CASSLASGGYEQYF. CDR3 in DNA: TGTGCCAGCAGCTTAGCTAGCGGGGGATACGAGCAGTACTTC. The chain links TRBV13 to TRBJ2-7; 10 bases match TRBD2. The germline gives CDR1 PRHDT, CDR2 FYEKMQ (reference sequence). The CDR3 loop spans 14 amino acids. The V segment lost 1 base and the J segment 4 bases; nucleotides outside the gene matches: 1.

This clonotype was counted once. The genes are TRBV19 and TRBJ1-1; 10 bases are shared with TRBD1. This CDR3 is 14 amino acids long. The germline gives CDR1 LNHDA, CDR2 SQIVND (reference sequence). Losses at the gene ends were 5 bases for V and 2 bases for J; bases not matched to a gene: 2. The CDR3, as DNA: TGTGCCAGTAGTTGGACAGGGGGTAACACTGAAGCTTTCTTT. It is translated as CASSWTGGNTEAFF.

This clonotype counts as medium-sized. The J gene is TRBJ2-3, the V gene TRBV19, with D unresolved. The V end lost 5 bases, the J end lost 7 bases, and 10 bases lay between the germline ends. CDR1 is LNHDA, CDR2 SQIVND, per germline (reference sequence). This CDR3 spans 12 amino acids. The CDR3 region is CASSPSRNTQYF. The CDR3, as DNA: TGTGCCAGTAGTCCCTCCCGAAATACGCAGTATTTT.

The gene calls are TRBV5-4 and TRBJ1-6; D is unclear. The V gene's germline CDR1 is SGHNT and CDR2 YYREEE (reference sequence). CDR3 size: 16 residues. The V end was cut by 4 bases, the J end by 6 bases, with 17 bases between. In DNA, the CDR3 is TGTGCCAGCAGCCCTATGCGGGATCCTGGTAATTCACCCCTCCACTTT. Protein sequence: CASSPMRDPGNSPLHF.

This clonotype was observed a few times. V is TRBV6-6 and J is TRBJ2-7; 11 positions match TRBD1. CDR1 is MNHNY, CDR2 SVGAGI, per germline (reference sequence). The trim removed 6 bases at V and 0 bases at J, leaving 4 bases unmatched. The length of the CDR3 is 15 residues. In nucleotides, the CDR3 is TGTGCCAGCAGGTCGGGACAGGGGGGCTCCTACGAGCAGTACGTC. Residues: CASRSGQGGSYEQYV.

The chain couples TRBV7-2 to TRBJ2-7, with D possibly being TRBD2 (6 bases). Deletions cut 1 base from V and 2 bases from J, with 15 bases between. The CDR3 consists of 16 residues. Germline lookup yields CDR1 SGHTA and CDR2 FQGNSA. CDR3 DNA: TGTGCCAGCAGCTTAGATGGTAGCGGACTTCCCTACGAGCAGTACTTC. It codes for CASSLDGSGLPYEQYF. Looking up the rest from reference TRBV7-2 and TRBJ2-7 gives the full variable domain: GAGVSQSPSNKVTEKGKDVELRCDPISGHTALYWYRQSLGQGLEFLIYFQGNSAPDKSGLPSDRFSAERTGGSVSTLTIQRTQQEDSAVYLCASSLDGSGLPYEQYFGPGTRLTVT.

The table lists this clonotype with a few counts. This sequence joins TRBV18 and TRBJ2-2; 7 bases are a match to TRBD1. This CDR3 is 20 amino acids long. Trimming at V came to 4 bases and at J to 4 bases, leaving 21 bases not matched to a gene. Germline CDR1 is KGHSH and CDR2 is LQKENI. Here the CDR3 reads CASSLLGLVDRARGTGELFF. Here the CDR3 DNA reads TGTGCCAGCTCACTCCTGGGTTTAGTCGACAGGGCCCGTGGCACCGGGGAGCTGTTTTTT.

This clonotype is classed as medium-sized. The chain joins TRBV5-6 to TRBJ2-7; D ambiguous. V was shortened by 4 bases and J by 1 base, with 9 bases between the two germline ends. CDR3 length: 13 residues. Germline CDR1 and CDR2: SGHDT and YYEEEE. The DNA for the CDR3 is TGTGCCAGCAGCGCTGATCCATCCTACGAGCAGTACTTC. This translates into CASSADPSYEQYF.

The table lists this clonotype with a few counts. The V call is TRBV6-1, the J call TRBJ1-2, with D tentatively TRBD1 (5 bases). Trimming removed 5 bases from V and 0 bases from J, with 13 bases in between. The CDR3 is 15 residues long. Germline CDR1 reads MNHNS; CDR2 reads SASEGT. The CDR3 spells CASSHQGKANYGYTF. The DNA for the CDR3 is TGTGCCAGCAGTCACCAGGGAAAGGCTAACTATGGCTACACCTTC.

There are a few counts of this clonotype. As DNA, the CDR3 is TGTGCCAGTAGTTTACAGGGGCTCAACAATGAAAAACTGTTTTTT. Protein: CASSLQGLNNEKLFF. The chain recombines TRBV19 with TRBJ1-4, with TRBD1 identical over 7 bases. Germline V lookup: CDR1 LNHDA, CDR2 SQIVND (reference sequence). The CDR3 is 15 residues long. The ends lost 5 bases at V and 5 bases at J; junction bases unmatched: 8. The complete variable domain, with remaining parts taken from reference TRBV19 and TRBJ1-4, reads DGGITQSPKYLFRKEGQNVTLSCEQNLNHDAMYWYRQDPGQGLRLIYYSQIVNDFQKGDIAEGYSVSREKKESFPLTVTSAQKNPTAFYLCASSLQGLNNEKLFFGSGTQLSVL.

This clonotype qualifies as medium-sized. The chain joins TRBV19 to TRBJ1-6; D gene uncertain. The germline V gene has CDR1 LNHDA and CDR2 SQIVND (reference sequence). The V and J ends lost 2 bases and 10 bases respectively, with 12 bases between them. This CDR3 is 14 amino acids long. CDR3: CASSIRGFSSPLHF. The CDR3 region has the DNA TGTGCCAGTAGTATAAGAGGGTTCAGCTCACCCCTCCACTTT. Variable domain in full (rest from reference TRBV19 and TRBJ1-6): DGGITQSPKYLFRKEGQNVTLSCEQNLNHDAMYWYRQDPGQGLRLIYYSQIVNDFQKGDIAEGYSVSREKKESFPLTVTSAQKNPTAFYLCASSIRGFSSPLHFGNGTRLTVT.

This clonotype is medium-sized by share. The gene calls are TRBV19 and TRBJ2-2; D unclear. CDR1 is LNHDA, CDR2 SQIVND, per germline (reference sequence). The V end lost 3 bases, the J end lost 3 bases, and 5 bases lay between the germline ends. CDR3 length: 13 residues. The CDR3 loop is CASSMSHTGELFF. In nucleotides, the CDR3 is TGTGCCAGTAGTATGTCCCACACCGGGGAGCTGTTTTTT.

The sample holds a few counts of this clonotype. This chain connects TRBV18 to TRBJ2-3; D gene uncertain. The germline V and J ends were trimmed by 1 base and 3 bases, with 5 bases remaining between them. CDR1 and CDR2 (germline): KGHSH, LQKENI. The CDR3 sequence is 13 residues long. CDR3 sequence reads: CASSPRVTDTQYF. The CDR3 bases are TGTGCCAGCTCACCACGGGTTACAGATACGCAGTATTTT. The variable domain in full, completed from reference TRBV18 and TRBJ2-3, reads NAGVMQNPRHLVRRRGQEARLRCSPMKGHSHVYWYRQLPEEGLKFMVYLQKENIIDESGMPKERFSAEFPKEGPSILRIQQVVRGDSAAYFCASSPRVTDTQYFGPGTRLTVL.

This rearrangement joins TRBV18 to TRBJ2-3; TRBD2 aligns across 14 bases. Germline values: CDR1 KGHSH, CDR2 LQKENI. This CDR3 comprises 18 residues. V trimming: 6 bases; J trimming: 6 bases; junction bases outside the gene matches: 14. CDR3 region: CASSLTSGGAYRTDTQYF. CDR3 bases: TGTGCCAGCTCGCTGACTAGCGGGGGGGCCTATAGAACCGATACGCAGTATTTT.

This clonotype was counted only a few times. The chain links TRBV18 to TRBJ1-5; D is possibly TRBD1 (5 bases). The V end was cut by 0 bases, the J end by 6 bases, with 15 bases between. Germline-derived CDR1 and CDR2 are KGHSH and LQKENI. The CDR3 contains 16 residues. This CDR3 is CASSPPQQGGGQPQHF. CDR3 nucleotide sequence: TGTGCCAGCTCACCACCCCAGCAGGGCGGGGGTCAGCCCCAGCATTTT.